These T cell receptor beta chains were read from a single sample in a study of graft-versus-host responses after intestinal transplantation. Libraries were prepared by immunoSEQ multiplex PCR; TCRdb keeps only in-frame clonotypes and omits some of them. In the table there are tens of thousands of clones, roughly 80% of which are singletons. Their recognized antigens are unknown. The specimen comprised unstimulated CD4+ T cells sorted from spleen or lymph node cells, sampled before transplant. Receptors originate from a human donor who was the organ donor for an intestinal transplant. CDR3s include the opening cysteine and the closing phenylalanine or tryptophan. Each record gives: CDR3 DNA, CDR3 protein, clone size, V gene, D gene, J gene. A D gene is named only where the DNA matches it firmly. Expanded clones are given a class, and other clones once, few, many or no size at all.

TGTGCCAGCAGCTTATGCCCGCTTAAGGCGTCCCAGTACTTC | CASSLCPLKASQYF | . | TRBV7-6 | . | TRBJ2-7
TGTGCCAGCAGGTCTGACAGGGGGCGATACAATGAGCAGTTCTTC | CASRSDRGRYNEQFF | . | TRBV7-9 | TRBD1 | TRBJ2-1
TGCGCCAGCAGTGGAGCGGGAGGGCCCAACGAGCAGTACTTC | CASSGAGGPNEQYF | few | TRBV10-1 | TRBD2 | TRBJ2-7
TGTGCCAGCAGCAGACGACCCTATGGCTACACCTTC | CASSRRPYGYTF | . | TRBV11-2 | . | TRBJ1-2
TGTGCCTGGAATTGGCAGGGATACTATGGCTACACCTTC | CAWNWQGYYGYTF | . | TRBV30 | . | TRBJ1-2
TGCGCCAGCAGTTTTAGCTCCTACGAGCAGTACTTC | CASSFSSYEQYF | few | TRBV10-1 | . | TRBJ2-7
TGTGCCAGCAGCTTAGGACCGCTCTACGAGCAGTACTTC | CASSLGPLYEQYF | . | TRBV11-3 | . | TRBJ2-7
TGTGCCAGTAGTGCCGGAACCTCCTACGAGCAGTACTTC | CASSAGTSYEQYF | few | TRBV19 | . | TRBJ2-7
TGTGCCAGCAGCTTGGTTTCAGGGACTAACTATGGCTACACCTTC | CASSLVSGTNYGYTF | . | TRBV5-6 | . | TRBJ1-2
TGTGCCAGCAGCTTTGGCGGACCGCTCTCCTACAATGAGCAGTTCTTC | CASSFGGPLSYNEQFF | . | TRBV7-9 | . | TRBJ2-1
TGTGCCATCAGTGAGTATCGGGGAAGTGGCACTGAAGCTTTCTTT | CAISEYRGSGTEAFF | . | TRBV10-3 | . | TRBJ1-1
TGTGCCAGCATCCTGGGGGGTCGAGATAATTCACCCCTCCACTTT | CASILGGRDNSPLHF | . | TRBV2 | . | TRBJ1-6
TGTGCCAGCTCACCAAACCTACCGGGACAGGGAGGTACAGATACGCAGTATTTT | CASSPNLPGQGGTDTQYF | . | TRBV18 | TRBD1 | TRBJ2-3
TGCGCCAGCAGCCAAGAAAATCCCGGGACAGGAAGAAGTGAAAAACTGTTTTTT | CASSQENPGTGRSEKLFF | once | TRBV4-1 | TRBD1 | TRBJ1-4
TGTGCCAGCAGCGCCGCCCCCCCCCGGGGCACCATATATTTT | CASSAAPPRGTIYF | . | TRBV9 | . | TRBJ1-3
TGTGCCACCACCCCCTGGGACAGGGGGCGTGCTTTCTTT | CATTPWDRGRAFF | . | TRBV11-1 | TRBD1 | TRBJ1-1
TGTGCCAGTAGTAGGACTAGCTCCTACGAGCAGTACTTC | CASSRTSSYEQYF | . | TRBV19 | TRBD2 | TRBJ2-7
TGTGCCACCAGCAGTCGGGGTGGGACAGTTGGAAACACCATATATTTT | CATSSRGGTVGNTIYF | once | TRBV15 | TRBD1 | TRBJ1-3
TGTGCCAGCAGCCCCCCTGGGGGACATGCGAACACCGGGGAGCTGTTTTTT | CASSPPGGHANTGELFF | few | TRBV5-4 | . | TRBJ2-2
TGTGCCAGCAGGACGCTCGCTCGACGATTCTACAATGAGCAGTTCTTC | CASRTLARRFYNEQFF | few | TRBV27 | . | TRBJ2-1
TGTGCCAGCAGCTTTTTACTAGCGGGGGGCACAGATACGCAGTATTTT | CASSFLLAGGTDTQYF | . | TRBV7-2 | TRBD2 | TRBJ2-3
TGCGCCAGCAGCTTGTCCTCGAACACCGGGGAGCTGTTTTTT | CASSLSSNTGELFF | . | TRBV5-1 | . | TRBJ2-2